These 22 T cell receptor beta chains were sequenced from one sample in a study of blood T cell repertoires in COVID-19. The data were produced by immunoSEQ multiplex PCR, yet TCRdb's version contains in-frame clones alone and is incomplete. The sample has more than 150,000 clones, 70% to 90% seen once. The sample comprised peripheral blood. The receptor set was obtained from a man in his sixties with acute or convalescent COVID-19.

This sequence joins TRBV18 and TRBJ2-1, with 8 bases identical to TRBD2. The V and J ends lost 3 bases and 8 bases, in that order; junction bases with no gene match: 6. CDR1 is KGHSH and CDR2 is LQKENI in the germline V gene. This CDR3 region has 14 residues. This chain's CDR3 is CASSPSGRGDEQFF. The CDR3 nucleotides read TGTGCCAGCTCACCGAGCGGGAGAGGCGATGAGCAGTTCTTC.

V usage is TRBV3-1 (or the pseudogene TRBV3-2) and J usage is TRBJ2-7; D is undetermined. This CDR3 has 16 residues. Germline assignment: CDR1 LGHDT and CDR2 YNNKEL (reference sequence). Between the trimmed V and J ends, which lost 1 base and 1 base, there was a span of 14 bases. The CDR3 DNA sequence: TGTGCCAGCAGCCAAGGGTCTGGGCGTCGGTCCTACGAGCAGTACTTC. It encodes CASSQGSGRRSYEQYF.

The rearrangement joins TRBV12-5 to TRBJ2-2; D is possibly TRBD2 (6 bases). The CDR3 sequence is 17 residues long. Trimming removed 0 bases at V and 5 bases at J, with 16 bases between. Germline V gives CDR1 LGHNT, CDR2 FRNRAP. The CDR3 region is CASGLVLQGGETGELFF. The CDR3 coding sequence is TGTGCTAGTGGTTTGGTACTTCAAGGAGGGGAAACCGGGGAGCTGTTTTTT.

V usage is TRBV28 and J usage is TRBJ2-7, with a weak D call TRBD1 (6 bases). Germline lookup yields CDR1 MDHEN and CDR2 SYDVKM. The CDR3 is 12 amino acids. Deletions cut 5 bases from V and 1 base from J, with 6 bases between. In nucleotides, the CDR3 is TGTGCCAGCAGTGGACAGTCCTACGAGCAGTACTTC. Protein: CASSGQSYEQYF. The full variable domain, rest sourced from reference TRBV28 and TRBJ2-7, is DVKVTQSSRYLVKRTGEKVFLECVQDMDHENMFWYRQDPGLGLRLIYFSYDVKMKEKGDIPEGYSVSREKKERFSLILESASTNQTSMYLCASSGQSYEQYFGPGTRLTVT.

This clone occurred once. V and J are TRBV11-3 and TRBJ2-5; 12 nucleotides align to TRBD1. The germline V gene encodes CDR1 SGHNT and CDR2 YENEEA. This CDR3 region has 17 residues. V lost 5 bases and J lost 5; bases outside the gene matches: 12. The CDR3 here is CASSSRGQGALPETQYF. The CDR3 nucleotides read TGTGCCAGCAGCAGTAGGGGACAGGGGGCTTTACCCGAGACCCAGTACTTC.

The V call is TRBV28, the J call TRBJ1-5; no firm D call. CDR1 and CDR2 from the germline V gene are MDHEN and SYDVKM. The CDR3 sequence is 13 residues long. The V end lost 7 bases, the J end lost 2 bases, and 9 bases lay between the germline ends. CDR3 bases: TGTGCCAGCATAGGCGGGGGCAATCAGCCCCAGCATTTT. Amino acid sequence: CASIGGGNQPQHF.

The chain uses TRBV7-3 and TRBJ1-1; D is undetermined. CDR1 is SGHTA, CDR2 FQGTGA, per germline. The CDR3 has 13 amino acids. V shed 5 bases and J shed 1 base, with 8 bases lying between them. The CDR3 coding sequence is TGTGCCAGCAGCGGAGGCGGGAACACTGAAGCTTTCTTT. As protein: CASSGGGNTEAFF.

The rearrangement links TRBV18 to TRBJ1-2; D remains ambiguous. The CDR3 has 16 amino acids. Per germline, CDR1 KGHSH and CDR2 LQKENI. The V end lost 3 bases, the J end lost 1 base, and 15 bases lay between the germline ends. As DNA, the CDR3 is TGTGCCAGCTCACCGTCCGTTTGGGGAGATAACTATGGCTACACCTTC. Its translation: CASSPSVWGDNYGYTF.

The chain carries TRBV5-1 and TRBJ2-7; no reliable D call. The germline gives CDR1 SGHRS, CDR2 YFSETQ. The CDR3 totals 13 residues. Trimming removed 0 bases at V and 5 bases at J, with 9 bases between. CDR3 in DNA: TGCGCCAGCAGCTTGGGGAGCTCTGACGAGCAGTACTTC. Protein sequence: CASSLGSSDEQYF.

This clone was seen only once. The J gene is TRBJ2-1, the V gene TRBV7-3, with TRBD1 identical over 8 bases. This CDR3 region has 13 residues. Per the germline V gene, CDR1 is SGHTA and CDR2 is FQGTGA. J gave up 6 bases and V 5 bases, and 3 bases lay outside the gene matches. This CDR3 reads CASSPDRGNEQFF. DNA of the CDR3: TGTGCCAGCAGCCCTGACAGGGGCAATGAGCAGTTCTTC. The full variable domain, its missing parts supplied by reference TRBV7-3 and TRBJ2-1, is GAGVSQTPSNKVTEKGKYVELRCDPISGHTALYWYRQSLGQGPEFLIYFQGTGAADDSGLPNDRFFAVRPEGSVSTLKIQRTERGDSAVYLCASSPDRGNEQFFGPGTRLTVL.

The CDR3 region is CASSFDRGPTEAFF. In DNA form, the CDR3 reads TGTGCCAGCAGCTTTGACAGGGGGCCAACTGAAGCTTTCTTT. This chain connects TRBV7-9 to TRBJ1-1; the match to TRBD1 covers 10 bases. There are 14 residues in the CDR3. The trim removed 3 bases at V and 5 bases at J, leaving 3 bases unmatched. The germline gives CDR1 SEHNR, CDR2 FQNEAQ (reference sequence).

CDR3 nucleotide sequence: TGCGCCAGCAGCTTGGATACTGATACGCAGTATTTT. Translated: CASSLDTDTQYF. V is TRBV5-1 and J is TRBJ2-3; D is unclear. Germline assignment: CDR1 SGHRS and CDR2 YFSETQ. This CDR3 spans 12 amino acids. The V gene lost 0 bases and the J gene lost 6 bases, with 5 bases spanning the gap. Supplemented by reference TRBV5-1 and TRBJ2-3, the full variable domain reads KAGVTQTPRYLIKTRGQQVTLSCSPISGHRSVSWYQQTPGQGLQFLFEYFSETQRNKGNFPGRFSGRQFSNSRSEMNVSTLELGDSALYLCASSLDTDTQYFGPGTRLTVL.

The rearrangement joins TRBV7-9 to TRBJ1-3; D call uncertain. Germline lookup yields CDR1 SEHNR and CDR2 FQNEAQ (reference sequence). This CDR3 is built from 12 residues. Trimming cost V 7 bases and J 8 bases, with 12 bases left between them. CDR3 residues: CASNPPPDTIYF. The CDR3 bases are TGTGCCAGCAATCCACCCCCGGACACCATATATTTT.

This chain joins TRBV28 and TRBJ2-1; 9 bases align to TRBD2. The trim removed 6 bases at V and 4 bases at J, leaving 13 bases unmatched. The germline gives CDR1 MDHEN, CDR2 SYDVKM. The length of the CDR3 is 17 residues. Here the CDR3 DNA reads TGTGCCAGCAGGAGGCGTAGCGGGGGAGACGGTTACAATGAGCAGTTCTTC. Translated, it gives CASRRRSGGDGYNEQFF. Looking up the rest from reference TRBV28 and TRBJ2-1 gives the full variable domain: DVKVTQSSRYLVKRTGEKVFLECVQDMDHENMFWYRQDPGLGLRLIYFSYDVKMKEKGDIPEGYSVSREKKERFSLILESASTNQTSMYLCASRRRSGGDGYNEQFFGPGTRLTVL.

The rearrangement uses TRBV11-1 and TRBJ2-7; D might be TRBD2 (6 bases). The ends were cut back, 5 bases at V and 1 base at J, with 9 bases in the middle. Per the germline V gene, CDR1 is SGHAT and CDR2 is FQDESV (reference sequence). This CDR3 is built from 13 residues. CDR3 residues: CASSRRGSYEQYF. The CDR3 DNA reads TGTGCCAGCAGCCGCCGGGGGTCCTACGAGCAGTACTTC.

This clone was counted once. The chain employs TRBV3-1 (or the pseudogene TRBV3-2) and TRBJ1-2; D not resolved. Germline values: CDR1 LGHDT, CDR2 YNNKEL (reference sequence). The CDR3 consists of 14 residues. Trimming took off 0 bases at V and 1 base at J, with 6 bases between the two ends. CDR3 in DNA: TGTGCCAGCAGCCAAGAACACGTTAACTATGGCTACACCTTC. This sequence encodes CASSQEHVNYGYTF.

The chain combines TRBV7-8 with TRBJ2-2; 7 bases match TRBD2. The V gene end was trimmed by 4 bases and the J gene end by 6 bases; junction bases not matched to a gene: 8. The CDR3 is 15 amino acids. In germline, CDR1 is SGHVS, CDR2 FQNEAQ. CDR3 nucleotides: TGTGCCAGCAGCTCATCGACTAGCCCGGCCGGGGAGCTGTTTTTT. Protein sequence: CASSSSTSPAGELFF.

The V gene is TRBV6-2 or TRBV6-3, the J gene TRBJ1-1; D not resolved. Germline V CDR1 and CDR2: MNHEY, SVGEGT. Trimming removed 2 bases from V and 8 bases from J, with 6 bases in between. The CDR3 loop spans 11 amino acids. This chain's CDR3 is CASSYPSEAFF. CDR3 in DNA: TGTGCCAGCAGTTACCCCTCCGAAGCTTTCTTT.

The genes are TRBV5-1 and TRBJ1-2; 9 positions agree with TRBD1. The CDR3 totals 15 residues. The germline V gene encodes CDR1 SGHRS and CDR2 YFSETQ. V gave up 4 bases and J gave up 3 bases; unmatched junction bases: 7. The CDR3 bases are TGCGCCAGCAGCGTTACGGGACAGGGACACTATGGCTACACCTTC. Residues: CASSVTGQGHYGYTF.

The chain recombines TRBV18 with TRBJ2-5; 12 bases align to TRBD1. The CDR3 extends over 15 amino acids. V lost 2 bases, J lost 4 bases, and 2 bases stayed unmatched. CDR1 is KGHSH, CDR2 LQKENI, per germline. CDR3 coding DNA: TGTGCCAGCTCACCAGGGACAGGGGGCTCAGAGACCCAGTACTTC. It encodes CASSPGTGGSETQYF. Supplemented by reference TRBV18 and TRBJ2-5, the full variable domain reads NAGVMQNPRHLVRRRGQEARLRCSPMKGHSHVYWYRQLPEEGLKFMVYLQKENIIDESGMPKERFSAEFPKEGPSILRIQQVVRGDSAAYFCASSPGTGGSETQYFGPGTRLLVL.

This chain links TRBV5-1 with TRBJ2-2, with a possible D match to TRBD2 (5 bases). This CDR3 is built from 16 residues. Germline assignment: CDR1 SGHRS and CDR2 YFSETQ. The germline V and J ends were trimmed by 0 bases and 2 bases, with 11 bases remaining between them. CDR3 protein: CASSLGLAFNTGELFF. CDR3 bases: TGCGCCAGCAGCTTGGGGCTAGCTTTTAACACCGGGGAGCTGTTTTTT.

The J gene is TRBJ2-7, the V gene TRBV27; 9 bases agree with TRBD1. Germline CDR1 and CDR2: MNHEY and SMNVEV (reference sequence). The CDR3 runs to 16 residues. V shed 4 bases, J shed 5 bases, and the junction held 12 bases outside the gene matches. CDR3: CASSYVTGTGLHEQYF. DNA of the CDR3: TGTGCCAGCAGTTATGTTACCGGGACAGGGCTCCACGAGCAGTACTTC.